This T cell receptor (beta chain) is drawn from a study of shared T cell receptors in the human thymus. This CDR3 contains 14 residues. The trim removed 10 bases at V and 3 bases at J, leaving 7 bases unmatched. Germline V CDR1 and CDR2: MNHNS, SASEGT. Some clones are missing from TCRdb's copy, which holds only in-frame ones; the method was immunoSEQ multiplex PCR. The sample shows more than 550,000 clones, approximately 85% of them seen only once. These same records also appear under a second study, on human thymus T cells. That source notes: Highly overlapping thymic repertoires among unrelated individuals were reported in related research.

This receptor was taken from a girl younger than two with a congenital heart defect. V and J are TRBV6-1 and TRBJ2-2; 8 bases are shared with TRBD1. Sequencing was done on a sample of thymocytes. DNA of the CDR3: TGTGCCACCAGGGCCAGGGGGCACACCGGGGAGCTGTTTTTT. It translates to CATRARGHTGELFF.